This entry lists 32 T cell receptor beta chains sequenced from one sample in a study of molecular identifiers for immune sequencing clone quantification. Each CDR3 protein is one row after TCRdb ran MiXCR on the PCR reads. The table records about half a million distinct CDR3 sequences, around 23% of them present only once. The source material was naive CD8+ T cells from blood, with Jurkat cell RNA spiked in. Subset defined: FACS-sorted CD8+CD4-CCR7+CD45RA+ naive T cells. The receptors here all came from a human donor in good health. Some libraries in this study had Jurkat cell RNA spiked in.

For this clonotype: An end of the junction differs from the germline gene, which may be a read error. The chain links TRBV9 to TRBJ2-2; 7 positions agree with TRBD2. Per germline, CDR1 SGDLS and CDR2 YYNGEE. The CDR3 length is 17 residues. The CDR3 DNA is TGTGCCAGCAGCGTAACCACTAGCGTCACGAAGACCGGGGAGCTGTTTTTT. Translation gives CASSVTTSVTKTGELFF. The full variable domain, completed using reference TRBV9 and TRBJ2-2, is DSGVTQTPKHLITATGQRVTLRCSPRSGDLSVYWYQQSLDQGLQFLIQYYNGEERAKGNILERFSAQQFPDLHSELNLSSLELGDSALYFCASSVTTSVTKTGELFFGEGSRLTVL.

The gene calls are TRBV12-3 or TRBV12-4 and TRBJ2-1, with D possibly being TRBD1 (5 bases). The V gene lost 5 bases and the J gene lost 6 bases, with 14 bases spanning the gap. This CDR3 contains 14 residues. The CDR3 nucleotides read TGTGCCAGCAGTCCCCAGGGTCTTACCAATGAGCAGTTCTTC. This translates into CASSPQGLTNEQFF.

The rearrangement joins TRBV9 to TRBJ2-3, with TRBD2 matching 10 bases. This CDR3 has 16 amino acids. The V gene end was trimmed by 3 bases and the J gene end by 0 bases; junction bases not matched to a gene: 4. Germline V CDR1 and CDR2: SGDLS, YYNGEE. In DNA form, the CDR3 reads TGTGCCAGCAGCGGGGCTAGCGGGGGTAGCACAGATACGCAGTATTTT. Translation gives CASSGASGGSTDTQYF.

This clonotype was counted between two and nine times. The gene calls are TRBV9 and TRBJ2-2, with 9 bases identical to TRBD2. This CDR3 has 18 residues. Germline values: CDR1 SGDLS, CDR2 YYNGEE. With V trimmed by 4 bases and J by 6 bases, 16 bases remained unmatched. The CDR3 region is CASSLNEGLAPFAGELFF. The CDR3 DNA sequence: TGTGCCAGCAGCCTCAACGAGGGACTAGCCCCCTTTGCCGGGGAGCTGTTTTTT.

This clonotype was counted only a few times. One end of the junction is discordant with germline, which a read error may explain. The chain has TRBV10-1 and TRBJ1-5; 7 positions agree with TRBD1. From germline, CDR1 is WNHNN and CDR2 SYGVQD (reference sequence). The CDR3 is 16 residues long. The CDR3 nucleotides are TGCGCCAGCAGAGACAGGGCACCATATAGCAATCAGCCCCGGCATTTT. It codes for CASRDRAPYSNQPRHF.

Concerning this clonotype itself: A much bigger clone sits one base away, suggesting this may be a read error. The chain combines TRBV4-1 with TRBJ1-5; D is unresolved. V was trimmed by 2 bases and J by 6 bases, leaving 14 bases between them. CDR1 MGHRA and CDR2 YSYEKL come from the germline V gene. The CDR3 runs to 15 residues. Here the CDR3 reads CASSQHGQVTQPQHF. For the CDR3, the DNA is TGCGCCAGCAGCCAACATGGCCAGGTCACTCAGCCCCAGCATTTT.

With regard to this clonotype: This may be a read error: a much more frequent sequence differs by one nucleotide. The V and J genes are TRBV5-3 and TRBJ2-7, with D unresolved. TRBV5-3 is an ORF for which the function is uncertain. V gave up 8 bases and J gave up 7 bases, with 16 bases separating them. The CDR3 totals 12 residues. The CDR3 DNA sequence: TGTGCCAGCAGCCTGGTCCAAAATGAGCAGTACTTC. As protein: CASSLVQNEQYF.

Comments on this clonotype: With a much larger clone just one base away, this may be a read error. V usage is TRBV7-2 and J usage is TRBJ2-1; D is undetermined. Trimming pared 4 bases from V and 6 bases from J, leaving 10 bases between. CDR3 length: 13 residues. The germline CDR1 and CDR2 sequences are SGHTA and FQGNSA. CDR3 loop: CASSSRSPNEQFF. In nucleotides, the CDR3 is TGTGCCAGCAGCTCCAGGAGCCCCAATGAGCAGTTCTTC.

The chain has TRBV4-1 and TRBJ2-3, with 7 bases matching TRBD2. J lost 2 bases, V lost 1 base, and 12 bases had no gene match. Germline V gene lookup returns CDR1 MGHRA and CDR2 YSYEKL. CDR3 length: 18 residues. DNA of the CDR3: TGCGCCAGCAGCCAAGCTCCGGTGGCTAGCGGAGCCACAGATACGCAGTATTTT. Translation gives CASSQAPVASGATDTQYF.

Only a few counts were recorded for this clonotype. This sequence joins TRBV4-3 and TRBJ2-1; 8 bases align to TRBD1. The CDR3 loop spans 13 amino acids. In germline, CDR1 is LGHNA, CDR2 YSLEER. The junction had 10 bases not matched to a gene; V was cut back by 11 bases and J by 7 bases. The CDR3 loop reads CASADRVVNEQFF. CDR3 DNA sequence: TGCGCCTCTGCGGACAGGGTGGTTAATGAGCAGTTCTTC.

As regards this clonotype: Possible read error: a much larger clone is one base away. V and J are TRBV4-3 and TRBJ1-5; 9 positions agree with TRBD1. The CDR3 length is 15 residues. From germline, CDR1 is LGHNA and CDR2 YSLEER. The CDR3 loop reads CASSQGQGTNRPQHF. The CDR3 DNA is TGCGCCAGCAGCCAGGGACAGGGTACCAATCGGCCCCAGCATTTT.

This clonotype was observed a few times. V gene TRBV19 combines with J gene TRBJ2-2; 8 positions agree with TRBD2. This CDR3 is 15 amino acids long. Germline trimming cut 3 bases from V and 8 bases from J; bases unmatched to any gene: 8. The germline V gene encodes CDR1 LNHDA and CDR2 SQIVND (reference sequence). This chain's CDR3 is CASSILAGTRGELFF. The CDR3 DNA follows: TGTGCCAGTAGTATTCTAGCGGGTACTAGGGGGGAGCTGTTTTTT.

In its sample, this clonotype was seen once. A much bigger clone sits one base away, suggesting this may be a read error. In DNA form, the CDR3 reads TGTGCCCGCAGGGCATCAGGGGACGAGCAGTACTTC. Residues: CARRASGDEQYF. The chain combines TRBV7-9 with TRBJ2-7; maybe TRBD1 (6 bases). Germline V gene data show CDR1 as SEHNR and CDR2 as FQNEAQ (reference sequence). CDR3 length: 12 residues.

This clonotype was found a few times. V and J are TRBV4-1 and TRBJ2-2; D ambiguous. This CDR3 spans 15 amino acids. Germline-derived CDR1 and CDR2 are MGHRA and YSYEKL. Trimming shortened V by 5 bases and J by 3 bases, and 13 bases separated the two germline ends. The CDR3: CASSFREAYTGELFF. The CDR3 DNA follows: TGCGCCAGCAGCTTCCGAGAAGCATACACCGGGGAGCTGTTTTTT.

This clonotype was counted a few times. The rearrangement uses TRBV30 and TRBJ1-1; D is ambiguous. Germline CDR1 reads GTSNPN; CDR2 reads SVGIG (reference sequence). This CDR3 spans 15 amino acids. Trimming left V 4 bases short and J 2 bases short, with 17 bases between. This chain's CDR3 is CAWTGPHGTNTEAFF. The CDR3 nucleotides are TGTGCCTGGACCGGACCTCACGGAACAAACACTGAAGCTTTCTTT.

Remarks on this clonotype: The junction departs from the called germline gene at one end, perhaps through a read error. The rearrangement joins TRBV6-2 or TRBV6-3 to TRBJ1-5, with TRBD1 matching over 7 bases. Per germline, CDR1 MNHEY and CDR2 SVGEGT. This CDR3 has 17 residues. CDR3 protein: CASSYDREGFRNQPPHF. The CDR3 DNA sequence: TGTGCCAGCAGCTACGACAGGGAGGGATTTCGCAATCAGCCCCCGCATTTT.

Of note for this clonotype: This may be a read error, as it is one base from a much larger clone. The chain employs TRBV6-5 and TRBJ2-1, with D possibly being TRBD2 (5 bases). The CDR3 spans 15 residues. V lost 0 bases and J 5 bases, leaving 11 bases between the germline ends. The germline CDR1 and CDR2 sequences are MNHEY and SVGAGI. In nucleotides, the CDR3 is TGTGCCAGCAGTTACTCGGCGACTACTCACAATGAGCAGTTCTTC. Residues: CASSYSATTHNEQFF.

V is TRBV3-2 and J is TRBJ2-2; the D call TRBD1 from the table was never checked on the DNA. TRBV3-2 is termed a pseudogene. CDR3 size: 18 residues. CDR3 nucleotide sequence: TGTGCCAGCAGCCAAGAAGACGGGACAGGGGGGGACACCGGGGAGCTGTTTTTT. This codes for CASSQEDGTGGDTGELFF.

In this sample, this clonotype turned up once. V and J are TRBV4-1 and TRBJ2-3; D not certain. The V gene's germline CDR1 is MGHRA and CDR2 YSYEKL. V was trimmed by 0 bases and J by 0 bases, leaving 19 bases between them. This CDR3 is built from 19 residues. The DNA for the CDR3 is TGCGCCAGCAGCCAAGATCAGCCGCTGGCAATTGGTAGCACAGATACGCAGTATTTT. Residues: CASSQDQPLAIGSTDTQYF.

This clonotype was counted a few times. CDR3: CASSPLDREYGYTF. CDR3 DNA sequence: TGTGCCAGCAGTCCCCTGGACAGGGAGTATGGCTACACCTTC. The rearrangement uses TRBV27 and TRBJ1-2, with 8 bases matching TRBD1. This CDR3 spans 14 amino acids. Germline assignment: CDR1 MNHEY and CDR2 SMNVEV (reference sequence). J lost 5 bases, V lost 5 bases, and 7 bases had no gene match.

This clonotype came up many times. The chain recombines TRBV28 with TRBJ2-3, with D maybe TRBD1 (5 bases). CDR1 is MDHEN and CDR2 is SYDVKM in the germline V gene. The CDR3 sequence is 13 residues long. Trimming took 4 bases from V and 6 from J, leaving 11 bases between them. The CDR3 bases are TGTGCCAGCAGTTGGGGCAGGACGGATACGCAGTATTTT. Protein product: CASSWGRTDTQYF.

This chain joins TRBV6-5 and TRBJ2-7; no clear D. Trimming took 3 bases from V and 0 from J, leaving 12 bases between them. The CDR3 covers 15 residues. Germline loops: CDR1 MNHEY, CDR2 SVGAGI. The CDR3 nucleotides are TGTGCCAGCAGTTATAGTACGAGGAGCTCCTACGAGCAGTACTTC. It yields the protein CASSYSTRSSYEQYF.

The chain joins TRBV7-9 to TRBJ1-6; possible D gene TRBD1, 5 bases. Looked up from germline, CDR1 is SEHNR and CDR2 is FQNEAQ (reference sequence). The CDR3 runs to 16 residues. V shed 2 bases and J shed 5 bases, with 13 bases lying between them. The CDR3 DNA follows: TGTGCCAGCAGCTTATCTTTGGGGGACCATAATTCACCCCTCCACTTT. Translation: CASSLSLGDHNSPLHF.

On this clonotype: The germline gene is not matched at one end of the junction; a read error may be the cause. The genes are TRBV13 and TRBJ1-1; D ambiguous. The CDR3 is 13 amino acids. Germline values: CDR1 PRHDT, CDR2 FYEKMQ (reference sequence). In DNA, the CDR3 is TGTGCCAGCAGCGTCGGGATGAACACTGAAGCTCTCTTT. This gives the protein CASSVGMNTEALF.

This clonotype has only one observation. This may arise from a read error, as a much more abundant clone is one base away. The CDR3 nucleotides read TGTGCCAGCAGTTCCACACCGAACACTGAAGCTATCTTT. Translated: CASSSTPNTEAIF. The V and J genes are TRBV7-3 and TRBJ1-1; D is unresolved. The length of the CDR3 is 13 residues. The germline gives CDR1 SGHTA, CDR2 FQGTGA. Drawing the rest from reference TRBV7-3 and TRBJ1-1, the complete variable domain is GAGVSQTPSNKVTEKGKYVELRCDPISGHTALYWYRQSLGQGPEFLIYFQGTGAADDSGLPNDRFFAVRPEGSVSTLKIQRTERGDSAVYLCASSSTPNTEAIFGQGTRLTVV.

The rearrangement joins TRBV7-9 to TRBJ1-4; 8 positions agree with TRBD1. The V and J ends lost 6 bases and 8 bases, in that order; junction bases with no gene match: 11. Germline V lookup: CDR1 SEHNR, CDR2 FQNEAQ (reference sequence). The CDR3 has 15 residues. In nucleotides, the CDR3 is TGTGCCAGCAGACCTGCAGGGGGCGTTCAGGAAAAACTGTTTTTT. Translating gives CASRPAGGVQEKLFF.

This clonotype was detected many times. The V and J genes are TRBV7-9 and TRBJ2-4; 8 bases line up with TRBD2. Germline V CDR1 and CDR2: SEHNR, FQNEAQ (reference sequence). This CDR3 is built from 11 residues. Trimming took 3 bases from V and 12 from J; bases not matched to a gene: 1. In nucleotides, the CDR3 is TGTGCCAGCAGCTTGAGCGGGGGTCAGTACTTC. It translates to CASSLSGGQYF. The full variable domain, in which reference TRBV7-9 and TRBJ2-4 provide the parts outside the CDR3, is DTGVSQNPRHKITKRGQNVTFRCDPISEHNRLYWYRQTLGQGPEFLTYFQNEAQLEKSRLLSDRFSAERPKGSFSTLEIQRTEQGDSAMYLCASSLSGGQYFGAGTRLSVL.

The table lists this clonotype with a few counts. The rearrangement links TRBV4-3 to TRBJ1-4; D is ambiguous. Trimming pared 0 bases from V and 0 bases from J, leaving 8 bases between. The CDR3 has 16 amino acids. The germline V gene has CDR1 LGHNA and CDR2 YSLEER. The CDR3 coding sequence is TGCGCCAGCAGCCAAGATCCGGGAGCAACTAATGAAAAACTGTTTTTT. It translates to CASSQDPGATNEKLFF.

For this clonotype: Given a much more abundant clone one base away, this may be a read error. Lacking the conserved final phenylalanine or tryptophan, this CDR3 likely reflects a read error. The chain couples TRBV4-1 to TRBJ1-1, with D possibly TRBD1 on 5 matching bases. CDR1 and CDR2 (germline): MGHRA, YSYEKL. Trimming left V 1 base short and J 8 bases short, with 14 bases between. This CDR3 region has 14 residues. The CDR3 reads CASSQGLGGHEAFL. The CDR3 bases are TGCGCCAGCAGCCAAGGTTTGGGAGGACACGAAGCTTTCTTA.

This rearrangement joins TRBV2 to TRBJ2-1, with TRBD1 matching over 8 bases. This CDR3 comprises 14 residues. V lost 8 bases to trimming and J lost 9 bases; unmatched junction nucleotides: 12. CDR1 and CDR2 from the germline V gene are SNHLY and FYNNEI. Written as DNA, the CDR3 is TGTGCCAGCGAGAGCCAGGGGGCAGCGGGTGAGCAGTTCTTC. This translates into CASESQGAAGEQFF.

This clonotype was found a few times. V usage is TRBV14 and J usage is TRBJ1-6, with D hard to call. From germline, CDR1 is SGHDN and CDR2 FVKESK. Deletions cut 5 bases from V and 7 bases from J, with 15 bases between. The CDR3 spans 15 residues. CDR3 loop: CASSGRVHPNSPLHF. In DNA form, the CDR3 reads TGTGCCAGCAGCGGGAGGGTGCACCCAAATTCACCCCTCCACTTT.

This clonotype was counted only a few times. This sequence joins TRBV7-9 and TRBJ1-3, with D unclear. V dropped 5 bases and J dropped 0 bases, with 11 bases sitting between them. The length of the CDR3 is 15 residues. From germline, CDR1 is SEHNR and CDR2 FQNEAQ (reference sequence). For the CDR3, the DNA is TGTGCCAGCAGCCCGCAAATATCCTCTGGAAACACCATATATTTT. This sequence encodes CASSPQISSGNTIYF.